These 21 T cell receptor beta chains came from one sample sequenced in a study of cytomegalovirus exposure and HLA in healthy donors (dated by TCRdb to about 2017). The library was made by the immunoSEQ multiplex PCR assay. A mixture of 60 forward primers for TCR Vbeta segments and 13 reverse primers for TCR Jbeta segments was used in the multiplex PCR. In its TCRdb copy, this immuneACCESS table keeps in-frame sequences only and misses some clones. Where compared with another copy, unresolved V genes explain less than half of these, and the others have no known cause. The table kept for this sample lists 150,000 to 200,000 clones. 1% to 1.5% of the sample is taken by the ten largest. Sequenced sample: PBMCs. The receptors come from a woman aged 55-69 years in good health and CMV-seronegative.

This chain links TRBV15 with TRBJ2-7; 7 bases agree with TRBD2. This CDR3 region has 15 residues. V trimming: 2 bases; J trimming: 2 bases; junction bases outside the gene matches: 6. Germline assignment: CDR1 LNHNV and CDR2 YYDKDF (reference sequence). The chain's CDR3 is CATSRSGGGPYEQYF. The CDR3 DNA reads TGTGCCACCAGCAGATCTGGCGGGGGTCCCTACGAGCAGTACTTC.

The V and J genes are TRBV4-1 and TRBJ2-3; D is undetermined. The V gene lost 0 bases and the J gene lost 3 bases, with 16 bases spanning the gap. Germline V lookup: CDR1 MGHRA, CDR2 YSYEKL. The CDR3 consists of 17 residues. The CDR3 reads CASSQEVMGSLTDTQYF. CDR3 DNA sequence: TGCGCCAGCAGCCAAGAAGTGATGGGCAGCCTTACAGATACGCAGTATTTT.

CDR3 region: CASSPPGQGTDTQYF. The CDR3, as DNA: TGCGCCAGCAGCCCTCCGGGACAGGGCACAGATACGCAGTATTTT. The chain couples TRBV4-1 to TRBJ2-3; TRBD1 aligns across 8 bases. Germline V gene data show CDR1 as MGHRA and CDR2 as YSYEKL. J gave up 1 base and V 4 bases, and 4 bases lay outside the gene matches. This CDR3 is 15 amino acids long.

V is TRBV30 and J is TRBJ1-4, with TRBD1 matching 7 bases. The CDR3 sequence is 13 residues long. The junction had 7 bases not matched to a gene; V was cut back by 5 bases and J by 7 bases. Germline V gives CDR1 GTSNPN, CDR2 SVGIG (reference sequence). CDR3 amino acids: CAWGRQGGEKLFF. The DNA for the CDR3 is TGTGCCTGGGGAAGACAGGGAGGTGAAAAACTGTTTTTT.

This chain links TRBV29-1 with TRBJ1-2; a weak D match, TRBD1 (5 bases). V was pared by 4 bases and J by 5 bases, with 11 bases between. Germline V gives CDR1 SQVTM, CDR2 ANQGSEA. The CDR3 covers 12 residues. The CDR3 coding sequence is TGCAGCGTTGTAGGGGTTGGGTATGGCTACACCTTC. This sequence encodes CSVVGVGYGYTF.

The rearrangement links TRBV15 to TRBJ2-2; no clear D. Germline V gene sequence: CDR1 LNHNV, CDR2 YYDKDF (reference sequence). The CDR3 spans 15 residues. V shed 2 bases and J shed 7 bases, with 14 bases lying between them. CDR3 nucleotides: TGTGCCACCAGCAGATTACAGATGTCAGGCGGGGAGCTGTTTTTT. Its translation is CATSRLQMSGGELFF.

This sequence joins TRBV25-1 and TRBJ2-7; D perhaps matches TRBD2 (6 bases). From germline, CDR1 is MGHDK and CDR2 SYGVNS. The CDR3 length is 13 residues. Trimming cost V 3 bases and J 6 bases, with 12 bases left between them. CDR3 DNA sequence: TGTGCCAGCAGTGACGGGAGAACGCCCGAGCAGTACTTC. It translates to CASSDGRTPEQYF.

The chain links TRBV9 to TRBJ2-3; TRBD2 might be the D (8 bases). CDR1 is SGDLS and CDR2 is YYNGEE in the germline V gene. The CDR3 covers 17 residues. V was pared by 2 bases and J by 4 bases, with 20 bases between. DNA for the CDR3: TGTGCCAGCAGCGTCACCGGGACTAGGAGGGGGCCAGATACGCAGTATTTT. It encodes CASSVTGTRRGPDTQYF.

For the CDR3, the DNA is TGTGCCAGCACCCTAGACCCCGTGACAGAGACCCAGTACTTC. It encodes CASTLDPVTETQYF. The chain carries TRBV6-1 and TRBJ2-5, with unresolved D. This CDR3 comprises 14 residues. Germline CDR1 reads MNHNS; CDR2 reads SASEGT. V was shortened by 7 bases and J by 4 bases, with 16 bases between the two germline ends.

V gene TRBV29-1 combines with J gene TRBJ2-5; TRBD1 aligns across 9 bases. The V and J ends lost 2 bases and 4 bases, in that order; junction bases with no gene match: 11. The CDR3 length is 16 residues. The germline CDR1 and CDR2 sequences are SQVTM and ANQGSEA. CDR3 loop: CSVELEGQGLRETQYF. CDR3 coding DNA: TGCAGCGTTGAATTGGAGGGACAGGGTTTGAGAGAGACCCAGTACTTC.

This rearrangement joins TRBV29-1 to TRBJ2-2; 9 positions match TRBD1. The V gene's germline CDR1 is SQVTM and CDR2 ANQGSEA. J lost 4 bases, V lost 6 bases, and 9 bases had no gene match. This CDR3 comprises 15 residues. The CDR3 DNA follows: TGCAGCGTAGAAACAGGGGGCACGGCCACCGGGGAGCTGTTTTTT. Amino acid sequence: CSVETGGTATGELFF.

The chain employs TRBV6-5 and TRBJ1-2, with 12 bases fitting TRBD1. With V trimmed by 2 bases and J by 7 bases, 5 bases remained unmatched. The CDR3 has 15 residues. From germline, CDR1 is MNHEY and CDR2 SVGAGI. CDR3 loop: CASSYLPGQGAGYTF. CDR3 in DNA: TGTGCCAGCAGTTACCTTCCGGGACAGGGGGCTGGCTACACCTTC.

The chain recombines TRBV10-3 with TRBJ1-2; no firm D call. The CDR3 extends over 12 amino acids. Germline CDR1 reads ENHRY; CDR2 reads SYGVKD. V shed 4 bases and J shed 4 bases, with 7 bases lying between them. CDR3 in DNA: TGTGCCATCAGTGCAGGAACCTATGGCTACACCTTC. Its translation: CAISAGTYGYTF.

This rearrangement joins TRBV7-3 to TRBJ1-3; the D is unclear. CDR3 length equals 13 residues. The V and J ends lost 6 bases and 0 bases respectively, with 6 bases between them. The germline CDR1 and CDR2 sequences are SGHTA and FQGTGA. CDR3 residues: CASSSSSGNTIYF. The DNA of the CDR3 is TGTGCCAGCAGTTCCAGCTCTGGAAACACCATATATTTT.

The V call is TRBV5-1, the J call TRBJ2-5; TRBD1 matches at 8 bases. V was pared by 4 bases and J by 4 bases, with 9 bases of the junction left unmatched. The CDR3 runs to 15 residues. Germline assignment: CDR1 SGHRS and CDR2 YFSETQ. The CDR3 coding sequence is TGCGCCAGCAGCCCTGGACAGGGAGGCGGAGAGACCCAGTACTTC. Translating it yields CASSPGQGGGETQYF.

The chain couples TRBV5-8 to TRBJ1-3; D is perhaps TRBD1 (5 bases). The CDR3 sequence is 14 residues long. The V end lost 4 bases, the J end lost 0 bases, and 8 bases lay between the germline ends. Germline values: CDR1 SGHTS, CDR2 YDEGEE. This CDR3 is CASSRGFSGNTIYF. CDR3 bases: TGTGCCAGCAGCAGGGGCTTCTCTGGAAACACCATATATTTT.

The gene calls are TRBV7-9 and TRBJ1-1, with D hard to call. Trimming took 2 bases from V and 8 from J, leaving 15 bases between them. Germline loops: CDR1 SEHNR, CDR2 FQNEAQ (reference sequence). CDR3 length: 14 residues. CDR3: CASSLRVRSLEAFF. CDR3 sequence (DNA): TGTGCCAGCAGCTTACGGGTTCGGTCCTTAGAAGCTTTCTTT.

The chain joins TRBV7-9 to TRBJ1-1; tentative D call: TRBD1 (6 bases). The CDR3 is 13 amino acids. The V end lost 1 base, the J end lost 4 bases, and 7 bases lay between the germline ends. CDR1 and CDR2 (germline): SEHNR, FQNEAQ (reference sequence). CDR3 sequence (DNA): TGTGCCAGCAGCTTAGGGACAGTCACTGAAGCTTTCTTT. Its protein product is CASSLGTVTEAFF.

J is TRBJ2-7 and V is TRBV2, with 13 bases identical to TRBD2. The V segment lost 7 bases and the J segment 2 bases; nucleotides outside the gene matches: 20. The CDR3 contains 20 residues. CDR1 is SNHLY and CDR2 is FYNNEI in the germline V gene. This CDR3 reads CASKLVVTGLAGVDPYEQYF. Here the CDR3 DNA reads TGTGCCAGCAAGCTGGTCGTGACAGGACTAGCGGGAGTTGATCCCTACGAGCAGTACTTC.

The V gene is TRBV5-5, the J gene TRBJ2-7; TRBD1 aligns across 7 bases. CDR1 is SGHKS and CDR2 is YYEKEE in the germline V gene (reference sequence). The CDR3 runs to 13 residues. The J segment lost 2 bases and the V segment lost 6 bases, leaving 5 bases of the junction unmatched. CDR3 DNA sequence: TGTGCCAGCATGAATACAGGGGCCTACGAGCAGTACTTC. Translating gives CASMNTGAYEQYF.

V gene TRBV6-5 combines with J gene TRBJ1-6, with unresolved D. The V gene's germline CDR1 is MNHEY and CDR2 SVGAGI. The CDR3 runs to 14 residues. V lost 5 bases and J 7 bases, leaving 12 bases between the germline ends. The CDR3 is CASSSRGKNSPLHF. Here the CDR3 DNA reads TGTGCCAGCAGTAGCCGGGGTAAAAATTCACCCCTCCACTTT.